Each of the 16 T cell receptor beta chains below was sequenced from the same sample in a study of vaccination effects on CD4 cells after COVID-19. Antigen-specific CD4+ T cells expanded by the ViraFEST assay with viral peptide pools were then sequenced. Culture proceeded for under twelve days, and CD4+ T cells were then isolated. Vaccinees lacked prior SARS-CoV-2 infection and tested negative for nucleocapsid antibodies. Their antigens remain unidentified. Measured with immunoSEQ multiplex PCR; TCRdb has only the in-frame clones, and not every one. The sample carries 65,000 or so clones, 76% recorded once. Sequenced material: CD4+ T cells from PBMCs cultured with HCoV-NL63 spike peptides, taken before COVID-19 vaccination. Receptors originate from a human donor who received a COVID-19 vaccine.

This chain links TRBV11-2 with TRBJ2-3, with TRBD2 matching 9 bases. This CDR3 contains 15 residues. The germline CDR1 and CDR2 sequences are SGHAT and FQNNGV. Trimming cost V 2 bases and J 6 bases; bases outside gene matches: 6. The CDR3 is CASSLLPSGVDTQYF. In DNA, the CDR3 is TGTGCCAGCAGCTTATTGCCTAGCGGGGTGGATACGCAGTATTTT.

This clone was detected only a few times. V and J are TRBV19 and TRBJ1-2, with D unresolved. CDR1 and CDR2 (germline): LNHDA, SQIVND (reference sequence). CDR3 length: 12 amino acids. The V gene lost 8 bases and the J gene lost 4 bases, with 11 bases spanning the gap. The DNA of the CDR3 is TGTGCCAGTGGACCGGGCACCTATGGCTACACCTTC. Translating gives CASGPGTYGYTF.

This clone was observed a handful of times. V gene TRBV28 combines with J gene TRBJ2-5; TRBD1 matches 7 bases. The CDR3 has 15 amino acids. The germline gives CDR1 MDHEN, CDR2 SYDVKM. V was pared by 5 bases and J by 5 bases, with 11 bases of the junction left unmatched. CDR3 DNA: TGTGCCAGCAGTCCCACGGGACAGCCGGGGGAGACCCAGTACTTC. The encoded protein is CASSPTGQPGETQYF. The whole variable domain, remainder taken from reference TRBV28 and TRBJ2-5, is DVKVTQSSRYLVKRTGEKVFLECVQDMDHENMFWYRQDPGLGLRLIYFSYDVKMKEKGDIPEGYSVSREKKERFSLILESASTNQTSMYLCASSPTGQPGETQYFGPGTRLLVL.

The chain uses TRBV9 and TRBJ2-5; no clear D. Trimming took 0 bases from V and 5 from J, leaving 14 bases between them. CDR1 is SGDLS, CDR2 YYNGEE, per germline. This CDR3 is built from 15 residues. CDR3 in DNA: TGTGCCAGCAGCGTAGGGTCATCCGTTAGGGAGACCCAGTACTTC. Amino acid sequence: CASSVGSSVRETQYF.

J is TRBJ1-4 and V is TRBV5-6, with 7 bases that match TRBD1. The germline V gene has CDR1 SGHDT and CDR2 YYEEEE. The CDR3 spans 15 residues. The ends lost 1 base at V and 8 bases at J; junction bases unmatched: 8. Here the CDR3 DNA reads TGTGCCAGCAGCTTGTTTGGACAAGGGGGCGAAAAACTGTTTTTT. This codes for CASSLFGQGGEKLFF.

The chain recombines TRBV12-3 or TRBV12-4 with TRBJ2-7, with D possibly TRBD2 on 6 matching bases. CDR3 length: 12 amino acids. V was shortened by 3 bases and J by 6 bases, with 9 bases between the two germline ends. CDR3 sequence reads: CASSFGGLEQYV. The CDR3 DNA reads TGTGCCAGCAGTTTCGGAGGGCTCGAGCAGTACGTC.

The chain employs TRBV30 and TRBJ1-4; no clear D gene. This CDR3 has 12 residues. In germline, CDR1 is GTSNPN, CDR2 SVGIG (reference sequence). Trimming took 0 bases from V and 6 from J, leaving 5 bases between them. The CDR3 region is CAWSVLDEKLFF. CDR3 DNA sequence: TGTGCCTGGAGTGTGCTGGATGAAAAACTGTTTTTT.

The V call is TRBV18, the J call TRBJ2-7, with D perhaps being TRBD1 or TRBD2 (5 bases each). V lost 2 bases to trimming and J lost 6 bases, with 14 bases between them. The CDR3 has 14 residues. The V gene's germline CDR1 is KGHSH and CDR2 LQKENI. The CDR3 sequence: CASSPNAEGPEQYV. The CDR3, as DNA: TGTGCCAGCTCACCAAACGCTGAGGGGCCCGAGCAGTACGTC.

This sequence joins TRBV19 and TRBJ2-2, with 9 bases aligning to TRBD2. The CDR3 extends over 17 amino acids. Trimming cost V 5 bases and J 2 bases; bases outside gene matches: 9. Germline CDR1 is LNHDA and CDR2 is SQIVND (reference sequence). CDR3 nucleotides: TGTGCCAGTAGTTGGCAAGCGGGGGGCTATAACACCGGGGAGCTGTTTTTT. Its protein is CASSWQAGGYNTGELFF.

CDR3 loop: CASSLKDTQYF. In DNA, the CDR3 is TGTGCCAGCAGCTTAAAGGATACGCAGTATTTT. The gene calls are TRBV7-2 and TRBJ2-3; unclear D gene. CDR1 and CDR2 from the germline V gene are SGHTA and FQGNSA. The CDR3 runs to 11 residues. V was shortened by 2 bases and J by 6 bases, with 3 bases between the two germline ends.

The genes are TRBV7-2 and TRBJ1-1; 8 nucleotides agree with TRBD1. Looked up from germline, CDR1 is SGHTA and CDR2 is FQGNSA. Losses at the gene ends were 5 bases for V and 3 bases for J; bases not matched to a gene: 8. The CDR3 consists of 15 residues. As DNA, the CDR3 is TGTGCCAGCAGCAAGACCCGGGACAGGTACACTGAAGCTTTCTTT. This gives the protein CASSKTRDRYTEAFF.

The V gene is TRBV11-2, the J gene TRBJ2-2; D call uncertain. The V gene's germline CDR1 is SGHAT and CDR2 FQNNGV. The CDR3 has 16 residues. Trimming stripped 4 bases from V and 1 base from J, with 13 bases between. CDR3 DNA: TGTGCCAGCAGCTCTAGAGTCCCCCGGAACACCGGGGAGCTGTTTTTT. Translated: CASSSRVPRNTGELFF. Complete variable domain (other parts from reference TRBV11-2 and TRBJ2-2): EAGVAQSPRYKIIEKRQSVAFWCNPISGHATLYWYQQILGQGPKLLIQFQNNGVVDDSQLPKDRFSAERLKGVDSTLKIQPAKLEDSAVYLCASSSRVPRNTGELFFGEGSRLTVL.

The chain combines TRBV19 with TRBJ1-3; D might be TRBD1 (5 bases). Deletions cut 5 bases from V and 3 bases from J, with 8 bases between. Germline CDR1 LNHDA, CDR2 SQIVND (reference sequence). The CDR3 has 13 residues. The DNA of the CDR3 is TGTGCCAGTAGTGGGACGGGTGGAAACACCATATATTTT. Its translation is CASSGTGGNTIYF.

V and J are TRBV18 and TRBJ2-5; D may be TRBD1 (6 bases). Trimming removed 1 base at V and 2 bases at J, with 8 bases between. CDR1 and CDR2 from the germline V gene are KGHSH and LQKENI. The CDR3 totals 14 residues. The CDR3 nucleotides are TGTGCCAGCTCACCACGCGGACAGCAAGAGACCCAGTACTTC. Translation gives CASSPRGQQETQYF.

This clone was seen a handful of times. The chain is built from TRBV7-8 and TRBJ1-1; D is ambiguous. Trimming shortened V by 5 bases and J by 4 bases, and 17 bases separated the two germline ends. The CDR3 totals 15 residues. Germline CDR1 is SGHVS and CDR2 is FQNEAQ. CDR3 in amino acids: CASSPYLEWSTEAFF. CDR3 nucleotide sequence: TGTGCCAGCAGCCCTTACTTAGAGTGGAGCACTGAAGCTTTCTTT.

This clone has only one observation. This chain joins TRBV2 and TRBJ2-2; possible D gene TRBD1, 7 bases. This CDR3 comprises 14 residues. The V gene's germline CDR1 is SNHLY and CDR2 FYNNEI. Trimming took off 4 bases at V and 7 bases at J, with 13 bases between the two ends. The CDR3 region has the DNA TGTGCCAGCAGTGGGGCAGGGGGAGGCGGGGAGCTGTTTTTT. Protein product: CASSGAGGGGELFF.